These T cell receptor beta chains were read from a single sample in a study of T-cell reconstitution after alpha-beta-depleted transplantation in children. One entry per CDR3 protein results from TCRdb running MiXCR on the PCR reads. The data show fewer than 700,000 distinct CDR3 sequences, 23% seen once. The sample consisted of PBMCs, mostly from graft donor cells, taken 360 days after TCRalphabeta/CD19-depleted stem cell transplant. The receptors originated from a boy younger than two who had a stem cell transplant for acute myeloid leukemia, so the T cells may come from the graft donor. Each CDR3 is given with its conserved first and last residue. D genes are given only for firm matches. Clone size is stated in some rows and not others, as once, few, many or a class when expanded.

j_call clone_size v_call d_call cdr3_nt cdr3_aa
TRBJ1-5 . TRBV15 . TGTGCCACCAGCAGAGCCCCCCGAGGGACCGGGGCCATCTATAGCAATCAGCCCCAGCATTTT CATSRAPRGTGAIYSNQPQHF
TRBJ2-1 . TRBV5-8 . TGTGCCAGCAGCTTGGGACAGCTAAACAATGAGCAGTTCTTC CASSLGQLNNEQFF
TRBJ1-6 many TRBV7-8 . TGTGCCAGCAGCGAGGGAAGGAATTCACCCCTCCACTTT CASSEGRNSPLHF
TRBJ2-3 few TRBV7-2 . TGTGCCAGCAGCTTGACTAGAAGGGATACGCAGTATTTT CASSLTRRDTQYF
TRBJ2-2 few TRBV15 . TGTGCCACCAGCAGAGGACCGACCGGGGAGCTGTTTTTT CATSRGPTGELFF
TRBJ1-6 . TRBV20-1 . TGCAGTGCTAGAGATGTCGGGGGATATTCACCCCTCCACTTT CSARDVGGYSPLHF
TRBJ2-4 many TRBV12-3/TRBV12-4 . TGTGCCAGCAGTTTAGGGGGCCGGTACATTCAGTACTTC CASSLGGRYIQYF
TRBJ2-1 few TRBV28 . TGTGCCAGCAGTTTTGGGGGGAGGAACAATGAGCAGTTCTTC CASSFGGRNNEQFF
TRBJ2-1 . TRBV20-1 TRBD2 TGCAGTGCTAGAGATTCTAAGACTAGCCGGATCAATGAGCAGTTCTTC CSARDSKTSRINEQFF
TRBJ2-3 few TRBV21-1 . TGTGCCAGCAGCAAAGCGTGGGGACAGACAGATACGCAGTATTTT CASSKAWGQTDTQYF